These T cell receptor beta chains were read from a single sample in a study of brain metastases from non-small cell lung cancer. Sequencing was performed with immunoSEQ multiplex PCR; in TCRdb, only in-frame clones are kept and a portion is missing. Among around 1,500 clones listed, more than 75% were seen once. Sequencing input: tumor-adjacent normal tissue. These receptors all stem from a donor aged 40 or over with non-small cell lung cancer. CDR3s include the opening cysteine and the closing phenylalanine or tryptophan. A D gene is named only where the DNA matches it firmly. Clone size is given for some rows only: seen once, a few or many times, or a class if the clone is expanded.

J: TRBJ2-4; D: NA; V: TRBV3-1/TRBV3-2; size: NA; DNA: TGTGCCAGCAGCTCCTGGCCTCCCATTTGCAAAAAAAACATTCAGTACTTC; CDR3: CASSSWPPICKKNIQYF
J: TRBJ2-3; D: NA; V: TRBV29-1; size: NA; DNA: TGCAGCGTGGTACAGGGCCCAGATACGCAGTATTTT; CDR3: CSVVQGPDTQYF
J: TRBJ2-7; D: NA; V: TRBV30; size: NA; DNA: TGTGCCTGGAGTCGGAATCGGGAATCCGAGCAGTACTTC; CDR3: CAWSRNRESEQYF
J: TRBJ2-6; D: NA; V: TRBV13; size: once; DNA: TGTGCCAGCAGCTTAGGGATGGGCAGGGGACCCTCTGGGGCCAACGTCCTGACTTTC; CDR3: CASSLGMGRGPSGANVLTF
J: TRBJ2-1; D: NA; V: TRBV7-2; size: few; DNA: TGTGCCAGCAGCTATGGACGTTACAATGAGCAGTTCTTC; CDR3: CASSYGRYNEQFF
J: TRBJ2-1; D: TRBD2; V: TRBV3-1/TRBV3-2; size: NA; DNA: TGTGCCAGCACCCAGGCGGGGGGGACTCGGGATGAGCAGTTCTTC; CDR3: CASTQAGGTRDEQFF
J: TRBJ1-5; D: NA; V: TRBV28; size: NA; DNA: TGTGCCAGCAGTCCTCCTAACAGGGTAAGCCCCAACAATCAGCCCCAGCATTTT; CDR3: CASSPPNRVSPNNQPQHF
J: TRBJ2-2; D: NA; V: TRBV19; size: NA; DNA: TGTGCCGGGGGATATCGTACGGGGGAGCTGTTTTTT; CDR3: CAGGYRTGELFF
J: TRBJ2-1; D: TRBD2; V: TRBV9; size: large; DNA: TGTGCCAGCAGCGAGGGAGGGAGGGCCCCTACAAATGAGCAGTTCTTC; CDR3: CASSEGGRAPTNEQFF
J: TRBJ1-1; D: NA; V: TRBV6-6; size: NA; DNA: TGTGCCAGCAGACACTCCGGGACAAGGGATCGAGAAGCTTTCTTT; CDR3: CASRHSGTRDREAFF
J: TRBJ2-1; D: NA; V: TRBV7-2; size: NA; DNA: TGTGCCAGCAGCTTATTGGGGAGCTCCTACAATGAGCAGTTCTTC; CDR3: CASSLLGSSYNEQFF
J: TRBJ2-3; D: TRBD1; V: TRBV28; size: NA; DNA: TGTGCCAGCAGTTTTCGCAGGGGGCAGGGGGATACGCAGTATTTT; CDR3: CASSFRRGQGDTQYF
J: TRBJ2-3; D: NA; V: TRBV7-8; size: NA; DNA: TGTGCCAGCGCGGTGCGGACCCAGATTATGGATACGCAGTATTTT; CDR3: CASAVRTQIMDTQYF
J: TRBJ2-7; D: TRBD2; V: TRBV27; size: NA; DNA: TGTGCCAGCAGCCTTGGGACTAGCGGGGCCACCTACGAGCAGTACTTC; CDR3: CASSLGTSGATYEQYF
J: TRBJ2-2; D: NA; V: TRBV28; size: NA; DNA: TGTGCCAGCTCGGGACCCGTTAACACCGGGGAGCTGTTTTTT; CDR3: CASSGPVNTGELFF
J: TRBJ2-7; D: TRBD2; V: TRBV4-3; size: few; DNA: TGCGCCAGCAGCCCTAATTTGCGGGGGGGAATCTACGAGCAGTACTTC; CDR3: CASSPNLRGGIYEQYF
J: TRBJ1-1; D: NA; V: TRBV7-9; size: NA; DNA: TGTGCCAGCAGCCCCGGGACGGTGAACACTGAAGCTTTCTTT; CDR3: CASSPGTVNTEAFF
J: TRBJ1-6; D: NA; V: TRBV5-1; size: few; DNA: TGCGCCAGCAGCTTGGGGAATAGACGGGGTTCACCCCTCCACTTT; CDR3: CASSLGNRRGSPLHF
J: TRBJ2-1; D: NA; V: TRBV6-5; size: few; DNA: TGTGCCAGCAGGGAGCTCGGGTACAATGAGCAGTTCTTC; CDR3: CASRELGYNEQFF
J: TRBJ1-5; D: NA; V: TRBV5-5; size: NA; DNA: TGTGCCAGCAGCTCGTCCGACAGAAGCAATCAGCCCCAGCATTTT; CDR3: CASSSSDRSNQPQHF
J: TRBJ1-1; D: NA; V: TRBV30; size: NA; DNA: TGTGCCTGGGCGCGGCCCCCCAACACTGAAGCTTTCTTT; CDR3: CAWARPPNTEAFF
J: TRBJ2-3; D: NA; V: TRBV5-1; size: NA; DNA: TGCGCCAGCAGCTTGGGTTTAGGTTCAGGGGGCACAGATACGCAGTATTTT; CDR3: CASSLGLGSGGTDTQYF
J: TRBJ2-7; D: TRBD2; V: TRBV19; size: NA; DNA: TGTGCCAGTAGTACCGGACTAGCGGGAGGGGGCGAGCAGTACTTC; CDR3: CASSTGLAGGGEQYF
J: TRBJ2-2; D: NA; V: TRBV24-1; size: NA; DNA: TGTACCACCAGTGAAGATACGAACACCGGGGAGCTGTTTTTT; CDR3: CTTSEDTNTGELFF
J: TRBJ2-5; D: NA; V: TRBV7-9; size: few; DNA: TGTGCCAGCAGCCGGGAGACAGGGAGAAGGGAGACCCAGTACTTC; CDR3: CASSRETGRRETQYF
J: TRBJ2-7; D: NA; V: TRBV2; size: NA; DNA: TGTGCCAGCAGTGACTGGACGACTCCCTACGAGCAGTACTTC; CDR3: CASSDWTTPYEQYF
J: TRBJ2-1; D: NA; V: TRBV7-3; size: NA; DNA: TGTGCCAGCAGCTTATTGGGGTCGGATGAGCAATTCTTC; CDR3: CASSLLGSDEQFF
J: TRBJ1-3; D: NA; V: TRBV5-1; size: NA; DNA: TGCGCCAGCAGCGCCCTAAGTGATTACTCTGGAAACACCATATATTTT; CDR3: CASSALSDYSGNTIYF